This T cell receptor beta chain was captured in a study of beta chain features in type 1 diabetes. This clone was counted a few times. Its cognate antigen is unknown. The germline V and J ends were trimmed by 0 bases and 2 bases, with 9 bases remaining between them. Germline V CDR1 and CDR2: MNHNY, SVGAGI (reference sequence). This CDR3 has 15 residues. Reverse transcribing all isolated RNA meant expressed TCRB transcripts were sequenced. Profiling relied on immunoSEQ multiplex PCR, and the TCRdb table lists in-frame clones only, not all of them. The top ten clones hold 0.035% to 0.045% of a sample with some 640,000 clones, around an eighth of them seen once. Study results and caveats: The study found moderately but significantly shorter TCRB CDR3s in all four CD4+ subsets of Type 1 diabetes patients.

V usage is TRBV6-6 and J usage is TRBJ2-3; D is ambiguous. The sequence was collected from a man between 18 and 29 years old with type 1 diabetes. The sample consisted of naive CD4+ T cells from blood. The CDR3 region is CASSYSSLDTDTQYF. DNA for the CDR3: TGTGCCAGCAGTTACTCGAGCCTTGACACAGATACGCAGTATTTT.